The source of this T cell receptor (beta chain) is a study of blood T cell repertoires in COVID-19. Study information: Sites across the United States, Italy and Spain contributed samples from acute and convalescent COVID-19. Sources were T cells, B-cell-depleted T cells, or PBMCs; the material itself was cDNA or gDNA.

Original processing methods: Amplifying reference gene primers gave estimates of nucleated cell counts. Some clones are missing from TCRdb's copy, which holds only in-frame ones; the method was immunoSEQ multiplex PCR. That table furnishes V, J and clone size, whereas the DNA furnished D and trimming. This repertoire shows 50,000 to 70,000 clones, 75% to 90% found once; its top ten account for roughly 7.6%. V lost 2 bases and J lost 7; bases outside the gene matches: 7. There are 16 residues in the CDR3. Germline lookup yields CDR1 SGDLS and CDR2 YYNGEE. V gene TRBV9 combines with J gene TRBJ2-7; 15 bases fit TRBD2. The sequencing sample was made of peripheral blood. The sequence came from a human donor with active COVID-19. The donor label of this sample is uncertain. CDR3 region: CASSVDPGLAGGEQYF. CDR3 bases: TGTGCCAGCAGCGTTGATCCTGGACTAGCGGGAGGGGAGCAGTACTTC. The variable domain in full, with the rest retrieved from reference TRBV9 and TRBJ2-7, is DSGVTQTPKHLITATGQRVTLRCSPRSGDLSVYWYQQSLDQGLQFLIQYYNGEERAKGNILERFSAQQFPDLHSELNLSSLELGDSALYFCASSVDPGLAGGEQYFGPGTRLTVT.